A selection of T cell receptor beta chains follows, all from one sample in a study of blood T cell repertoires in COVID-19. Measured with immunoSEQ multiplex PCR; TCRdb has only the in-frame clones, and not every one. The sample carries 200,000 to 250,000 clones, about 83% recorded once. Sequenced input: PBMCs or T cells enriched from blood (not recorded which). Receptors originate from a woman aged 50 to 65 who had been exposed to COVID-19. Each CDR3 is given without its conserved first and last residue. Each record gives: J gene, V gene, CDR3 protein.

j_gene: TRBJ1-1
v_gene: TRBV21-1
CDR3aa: ASSKETKAF

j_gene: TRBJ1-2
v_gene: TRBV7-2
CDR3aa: ASSLVGTGLDYGYT

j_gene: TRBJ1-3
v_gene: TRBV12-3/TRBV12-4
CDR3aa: ASMEGAGNTIY

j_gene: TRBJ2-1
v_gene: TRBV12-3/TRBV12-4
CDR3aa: ASSLAFRNEQF

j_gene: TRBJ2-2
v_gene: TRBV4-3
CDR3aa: ASSRRTGTGFGELF

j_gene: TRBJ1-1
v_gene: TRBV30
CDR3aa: AWSVAKAF

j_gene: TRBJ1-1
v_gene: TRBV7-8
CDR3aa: ASSPLGGQGGGAF

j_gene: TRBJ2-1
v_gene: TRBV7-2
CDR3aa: ASSLGGWKTGAANEQF

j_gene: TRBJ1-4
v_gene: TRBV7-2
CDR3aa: ASSLRGLPAEKLF

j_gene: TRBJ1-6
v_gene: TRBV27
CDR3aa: ASSLSRGLNSPLH

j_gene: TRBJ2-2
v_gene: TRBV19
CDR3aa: ASSSRLAGGRTGELF

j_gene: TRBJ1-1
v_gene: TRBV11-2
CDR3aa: ASSPPGFSFRDTEAF

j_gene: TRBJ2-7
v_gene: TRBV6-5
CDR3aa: ASSYSPDSRYEQY

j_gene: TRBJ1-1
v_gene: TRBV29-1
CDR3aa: SVDRSGLNTEAF

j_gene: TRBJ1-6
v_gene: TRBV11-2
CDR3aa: ASSHALVEVRGSPLH

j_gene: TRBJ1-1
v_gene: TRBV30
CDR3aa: AWSGQTGDEAF

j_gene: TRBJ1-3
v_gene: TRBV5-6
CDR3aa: ASSMRTGAGNTIY

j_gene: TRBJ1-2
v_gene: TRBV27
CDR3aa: ASSLWGQGGYGYT

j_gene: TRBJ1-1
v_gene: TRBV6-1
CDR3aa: ASSEESFEAF

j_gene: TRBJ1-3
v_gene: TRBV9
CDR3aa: ASSVGTDTIY

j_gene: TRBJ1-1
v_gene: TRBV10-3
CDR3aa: ATLSTERSEAF

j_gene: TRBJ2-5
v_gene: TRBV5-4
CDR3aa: ASSRDTQETQY

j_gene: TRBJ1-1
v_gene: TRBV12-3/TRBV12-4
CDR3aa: ASKRDTEAF

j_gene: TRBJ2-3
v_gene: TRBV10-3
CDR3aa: AIGSGTGGDTQY

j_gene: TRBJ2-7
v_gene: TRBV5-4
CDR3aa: ASSFIGGTGEQY

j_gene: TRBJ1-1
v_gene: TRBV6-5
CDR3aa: ASSTRGRTEAF

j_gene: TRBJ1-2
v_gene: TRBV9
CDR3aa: ASSKTGDNYGYT